The entry below gives a single TCR beta chain sequence along with its context. This sample was included in a study of blood T cell repertoires in COVID-19. This table comes from immunoSEQ multiplex PCR, and its TCRdb copy is limited to in-frame clones, with some not included. The profile shows almost 400,000 clones, approximately 87% of them singletons. V gave up 6 bases and J gave up 6 bases, with 11 bases separating them. CDR3 length: 12 residues. The clonotype was recovered from a woman in her 30s with acute COVID-19. The genes are TRBV12-3 or TRBV12-4 and TRBJ1-2; D is perhaps TRBD1 (5 bases). The sample consisted of PBMCs or T cells enriched from blood (not recorded which). CDR3 DNA sequence: TGTGCCAGCAGGCGCAGGGAGGATGGCTACACCTTC. Translating gives CASRRREDGYTF.